The 18 T cell receptor beta chains below all came from one sample that was sequenced in a study of OX40 agonist ivuxolimab in advanced cancers. Assay: immunoSEQ multiplex PCR; the TCRdb copy retains only in-frame clones and omits some. This table has roughly 49,000 clones, approximately 91% appearing once. Sequenced material: CD4+ or CD8+ T cells sorted from blood, taken in a trial of the OX40 agonist ivuxolimab. Every receptor here comes from an adult with an advanced solid tumor such as melanoma, head and neck, liver or kidney cancer.

This chain uses TRBV18 with TRBJ2-7; 10 bases line up with TRBD2. Unmatched junction bases numbered 4, after V lost 5 bases and J lost 0 bases. CDR1 and CDR2 (germline): KGHSH, LQKENI. The CDR3 has 15 amino acids. CDR3 amino acids: CASSRTSGSSYEQYF. CDR3 DNA sequence: TGTGCCAGCTCAAGGACTAGCGGTAGCTCCTACGAGCAGTACTTC.

The rearrangement joins TRBV5-6 to TRBJ1-4, with no clear D. CDR1 SGHDT and CDR2 YYEEEE come from the germline V gene. Trimming shortened V by 3 bases and J by 1 base, and 10 bases separated the two germline ends. CDR3 length: 15 residues. The CDR3 loop is CASSSSRITNEKLFF. CDR3 coding DNA: TGTGCCAGCAGCTCCTCTAGGATAACTAATGAAAAACTGTTTTTT.

The table lists this clone with a count of one. The chain has TRBV5-4 and TRBJ2-3; 9 nucleotides agree with TRBD1. The ends lost 4 bases at V and 5 bases at J; junction bases unmatched: 5. The V gene's germline CDR1 is SGHNT and CDR2 YYREEE (reference sequence). The CDR3 length is 14 residues. The DNA for the CDR3 is TGTGCCAGCAGCAAGGGACAGGGCGTAGATACGCAGTATTTT. Translated, it gives CASSKGQGVDTQYF.

The rearrangement joins TRBV28 to TRBJ1-5; D perhaps matches TRBD1 (5 bases). This CDR3 has 17 amino acids. V was cut by 3 bases and J by 2 bases, with 17 bases left in between. Germline V CDR1 and CDR2: MDHEN, SYDVKM. CDR3 nucleotides: TGTGCCAGCAGTTTTAGGCTGGGGGGTAGGGGCAATCAGCCCCAGCATTTT. Its translation: CASSFRLGGRGNQPQHF.

The gene calls are TRBV4-1 and TRBJ2-3; 12 positions agree with TRBD2. Per germline, CDR1 MGHRA and CDR2 YSYEKL. V shed 0 bases, J shed 2 bases, and the junction held 3 bases outside the gene matches. There are 17 residues in the CDR3. This CDR3 is CASSQDPSGGATDTQYF. CDR3 DNA sequence: TGCGCCAGCAGCCAAGATCCTAGCGGGGGGGCCACAGATACGCAGTATTTT.

This sequence joins TRBV15 and TRBJ2-1; no clear D. Germline V gives CDR1 LNHNV, CDR2 YYDKDF (reference sequence). The CDR3 is 14 residues long. V was trimmed by 0 bases and J by 3 bases, leaving 6 bases between them. CDR3: CATSRDRFYNEQFF. DNA of the CDR3: TGTGCCACCAGCAGAGACCGATTCTACAATGAGCAGTTCTTC.

The rearrangement links TRBV18 to TRBJ1-2, with D maybe TRBD1 (5 bases). Trimming left V 1 base short and J 5 bases short, with 11 bases between. Germline assignment: CDR1 KGHSH and CDR2 LQKENI. The CDR3 extends over 14 amino acids. In nucleotides, the CDR3 is TGTGCCAGCTCACCACTCGGGGGAGAGTATGGCTACACCTTC. It is translated as CASSPLGGEYGYTF.

The V gene is TRBV7-2, the J gene TRBJ1-1; D is unresolved. CDR3 length equals 16 residues. V lost 5 bases and J lost 0, with 16 bases in between. CDR1 SGHTA and CDR2 FQGNSA come from the germline V gene. CDR3 amino acids: CASSQNSVGLNTEAFF. In DNA, the CDR3 is TGTGCCAGCAGCCAAAATTCCGTGGGGTTGAACACTGAAGCTTTCTTT. Using reference TRBV7-2 and TRBJ1-1 for the parts outside the CDR3, the full variable domain is GAGVSQSPSNKVTEKGKDVELRCDPISGHTALYWYRQSLGQGLEFLIYFQGNSAPDKSGLPSDRFSAERTGGSVSTLTIQRTQQEDSAVYLCASSQNSVGLNTEAFFGQGTRLTVV.

The chain is built from TRBV7-6 and TRBJ1-1; D uncertain. CDR1 and CDR2 from the germline V gene are SGHVS and FNYEAQ. V was shortened by 0 bases and J by 1 base, with 6 bases between the two germline ends. The CDR3 sequence is 14 residues long. CDR3: CASSLAQENTEAFF. The CDR3 bases are TGTGCCAGCAGCTTAGCCCAGGAGAACACTGAAGCTTTCTTT. Supplemented by reference TRBV7-6 and TRBJ1-1, the full variable domain reads GAGVSQSPRYKVTKRGQDVALRCDPISGHVSLYWYRQALGQGPEFLTYFNYEAQQDKSGLPNDRFSAERPEGSISTLTIQRTEQRDSAMYRCASSLAQENTEAFFGQGTRLTVV.

J is TRBJ2-2 and V is TRBV6-1; D perhaps matches TRBD1 (5 bases). The germline V gene encodes CDR1 MNHNS and CDR2 SASEGT. The CDR3 sequence is 13 residues long. The V end lost 11 bases, the J end lost 1 base, and 11 bases lay between the germline ends. The CDR3 bases are TGTGCCGGAAGACAGATGAACACCGGGGAGCTGTTTTTT. Amino acid sequence: CAGRQMNTGELFF.

The chain carries TRBV6-5 and TRBJ1-1; D is ambiguous. This CDR3 spans 14 amino acids. Germline CDR1 and CDR2: MNHEY and SVGAGI. The V end was cut by 6 bases, the J end by 3 bases, with 14 bases between. CDR3 protein: CASRINMWDTEAFF. The CDR3 coding sequence is TGTGCCAGCAGAATCAACATGTGGGACACTGAAGCTTTCTTT.

In the case of this clone: Lacking the conserved final phenylalanine or tryptophan, this CDR3 likely reflects a read error. The chain employs TRBV28 and TRBJ1-1; D may be TRBD1 (5 bases). CDR3 length equals 14 residues. Between the trimmed V and J ends, which lost 2 bases and 3 bases, there was a span of 10 bases. Germline CDR1 is MDHEN and CDR2 is SYDVKM. CDR3 sequence (DNA): TGTGCCAGCAGTTTACGTACAGGTTACACTGAAGCTTTCCTT. This encodes CASSLRTGYTEAFL.

This clone was seen a single time. V and J are TRBV5-1 and TRBJ2-7; perhaps TRBD1 as D (5 bases). Germline values: CDR1 SGHRS, CDR2 YFSETQ. The length of the CDR3 is 13 residues. V lost 3 bases and J lost 1, with 8 bases in between. CDR3 coding DNA: TGCGCCAGCAGCTATGACAGTTCCTACGAGCAGTACTTC. Residues: CASSYDSSYEQYF. Combining the CDR3 with reference TRBV5-1 and TRBJ2-7 gives the whole variable domain KAGVTQTPRYLIKTRGQQVTLSCSPISGHRSVSWYQQTPGQGLQFLFEYFSETQRNKGNFPGRFSGRQFSNSRSEMNVSTLELGDSALYLCASSYDSSYEQYFGPGTRLTVT.

As DNA, the CDR3 is TGCAGCGTTGGGGCGATCTTCGCCTGGGCGCGACAGAGTGAGCAGTTCTTC. Translating it yields CSVGAIFAWARQSEQFF. This chain uses TRBV29-1 with TRBJ2-1, with a weak D call TRBD1 (5 bases). V lost 4 bases to trimming and J lost 9 bases, with 28 bases between them. In germline, CDR1 is SQVTM, CDR2 ANQGSEA. The length of the CDR3 is 17 residues.

This chain links TRBV10-3 with TRBJ1-1, with D maybe TRBD1 (5 bases). CDR3 length: 13 amino acids. Germline lookup yields CDR1 ENHRY and CDR2 SYGVKD. With 10 bases removed from V and 0 bases from J, the gap between germline ends came to 12 bases. The CDR3 region is CATATGMNTEAFF. The CDR3 region has the DNA TGTGCCACCGCAACAGGCATGAACACTGAAGCTTTCTTT.

The chain recombines TRBV7-9 with TRBJ2-7; the match to TRBD1 covers 9 bases. The CDR3 has 17 residues. Looked up from germline, CDR1 is SEHNR and CDR2 is FQNEAQ (reference sequence). The trim removed 1 base at V and 3 bases at J, leaving 10 bases unmatched. For the CDR3, the DNA is TGTGCCAGCAGCTTAGGGACGACCGGGACAGGGAACTACGAGCAGTACTTC. Translating it yields CASSLGTTGTGNYEQYF.

The V call is TRBV19, the J call TRBJ2-5, with TRBD2 as a possible D gene (6 bases). Germline values: CDR1 LNHDA, CDR2 SQIVND (reference sequence). The CDR3 consists of 15 residues. Trimming cost V 3 bases and J 1 base, with 12 bases left between them. The CDR3 is CASSILRGLQETQYF. The CDR3 coding sequence is TGTGCCAGTAGTATCTTGCGGGGTCTCCAAGAGACCCAGTACTTC.

The chain joins TRBV10-3 to TRBJ1-5; possibly TRBD1 for D (5 bases). There are 13 residues in the CDR3. The germline V gene has CDR1 ENHRY and CDR2 SYGVKD. Trimming removed 6 bases from V and 5 bases from J, with 11 bases in between. The CDR3 coding sequence is TGTGCCATCAGCTCAACAGGAGATCAGCCCCAGCATTTT. Amino acids: CAISSTGDQPQHF.